Shown below are 25 T cell receptor beta chains from a single sample sequenced in a study of blood T cell repertoires in COVID-19. Here immunoSEQ multiplex PCR was the method, and the copy in TCRdb shows in-frame clones only, minus some. The sample carries some 43,000 clones, 65% to 85% recorded once. The sample consisted of peripheral blood. All receptors derive from a man aged 40-50 years with active or convalescent COVID-19.

This clone turned up a few times. The J gene is TRBJ1-2, the V gene TRBV30; 9 bases fit TRBD1. Germline V CDR1 and CDR2: GTSNPN, SVGIG (reference sequence). The V segment lost 0 bases and the J segment 8 bases; nucleotides outside the gene matches: 7. CDR3 length: 14 residues. CDR3 nucleotides: TGTGCCTGGAGTGTACGGGACAGGGTAAAGGGCTACACCTTC. Its translation: CAWSVRDRVKGYTF.

This chain links TRBV10-3 with TRBJ2-5, with TRBD1 as a possible D gene (5 bases). The CDR3 has 15 residues. V was pared by 4 bases and J by 2 bases, with 14 bases between. In germline, CDR1 is ENHRY, CDR2 SYGVKD. The CDR3 nucleotides are TGTGCCATCAGTGGGACCGGACAAAATCAAGAGACCCAGTACTTC. Its protein is CAISGTGQNQETQYF.

The CDR3 here is CASRLSGATDTQYF. CDR3 nucleotide sequence: TGTGCCAGCAGACTTAGCGGGGCCACAGATACGCAGTATTTT. The V gene is TRBV25-1, the J gene TRBJ2-3; TRBD2 matches 8 bases. This CDR3 is 14 amino acids long. V lost 6 bases and J lost 2; bases outside the gene matches: 4. Germline loops: CDR1 MGHDK, CDR2 SYGVNS.

V usage is TRBV6-2 or TRBV6-3 and J usage is TRBJ2-7, with 12 bases lining up with TRBD1. CDR3 length: 15 amino acids. Germline V gene sequence: CDR1 MNHEY, CDR2 SVGEGT. The V and J ends lost 4 bases and 7 bases, in that order; junction bases with no gene match: 8. The CDR3 loop reads CASSSLPGQGAEQYF. The CDR3 coding sequence is TGTGCCAGCAGTTCACTTCCGGGACAGGGGGCTGAGCAGTACTTC.

The chain couples TRBV7-9 to TRBJ2-7; a weak D match, TRBD1 (6 bases). Germline CDR1 is SEHNR and CDR2 is FQNEAQ (reference sequence). The CDR3 has 14 amino acids. Deletions cut 2 bases from V and 3 bases from J, with 11 bases between. This chain's CDR3 is CASSLPGQFYEQYF. The DNA of the CDR3 is TGTGCCAGCAGCTTACCGGGACAATTCTACGAGCAGTACTTC.

The chain couples TRBV7-3 to TRBJ2-5; D is undetermined. The CDR3 extends over 13 amino acids. Germline V gene lookup returns CDR1 SGHTA and CDR2 FQGTGA. Trimming cost V 5 bases and J 4 bases, with 11 bases left between them. The CDR3 here is CASSKLNGETQYF. In DNA form, the CDR3 reads TGTGCCAGCAGCAAGTTGAACGGAGAGACCCAGTACTTC.

This sequence joins TRBV5-1 and TRBJ2-5, with D possibly being TRBD1 (5 bases). The CDR3 is 12 amino acids. From germline, CDR1 is SGHRS and CDR2 YFSETQ. Trimming stripped 5 bases from V and 4 bases from J, with 9 bases between. Here the CDR3 DNA reads TGCGCCAGCAGGAGGCAGGGAGAGACCCAGTACTTC. Its translation: CASRRQGETQYF.

This clone appeared a single time. The V gene is TRBV24-1, the J gene TRBJ1-2; D gene unclear. Trimming took 9 bases from V and 8 from J, leaving 15 bases between them. Germline loops: CDR1 KGHDR, CDR2 SFDVKD. This CDR3 comprises 12 residues. CDR3 nucleotide sequence: TGTGCCACCTATCTTCCCCCCTTCGGCTACACCTTC. This gives the protein CATYLPPFGYTF.

In this sample, this clone turned up once. This rearrangement joins TRBV27 to TRBJ1-2, with 9 bases fitting TRBD1. This CDR3 comprises 15 residues. The J segment lost 3 bases and the V segment lost 5 bases, leaving 7 bases of the junction unmatched. From germline, CDR1 is MNHEY and CDR2 SMNVEV (reference sequence). In DNA, the CDR3 is TGTGCCAGCAGTCCTAGACAGGGGGGGGACTATGGCTACACCTTC. This codes for CASSPRQGGDYGYTF.

The chain recombines TRBV9 with TRBJ1-2; D gene ambiguous. Trimming removed 4 bases at V and 3 bases at J, with 7 bases between. Germline V CDR1 and CDR2: SGDLS, YYNGEE. The CDR3 is 12 amino acids. CDR3 nucleotide sequence: TGTGCCAGCAGCCTCACTGACTATGGCTACACCTTC. Protein product: CASSLTDYGYTF.

The chain is built from TRBV4-2 and TRBJ2-1; no definite D call. The CDR3 is 15 amino acids. Looked up from germline, CDR1 is LGHNA and CDR2 is YNFKEQ. Trimming cost V 0 bases and J 0 bases, with 6 bases left between them. In nucleotides, the CDR3 is TGTGCCAGCAGCCAAGAGTTTAGCTCCTACAATGAGCAGTTCTTC. Protein sequence: CASSQEFSSYNEQFF.

The rearrangement joins TRBV7-2 to TRBJ1-2; 7 nucleotides line up with TRBD1. This CDR3 has 16 amino acids. The germline V gene has CDR1 SGHTA and CDR2 FQGNSA. Unmatched junction bases numbered 9, after V lost 4 bases and J lost 1 base. CDR3 loop: CASSSTGTAFNYGYTF. The CDR3 coding sequence is TGTGCCAGCAGCTCGACCGGGACAGCTTTTAACTATGGCTACACCTTC.

The rearrangement uses TRBV5-4 and TRBJ2-5; D may be TRBD1 (5 bases). V shed 4 bases and J shed 2 bases, with 9 bases lying between them. CDR1 is SGHNT and CDR2 is YYREEE in the germline V gene (reference sequence). The CDR3 has 13 amino acids. CDR3 coding DNA: TGTGCCAGCAGCCCTGGGGCACAAGAGACCCAGTACTTC. It codes for CASSPGAQETQYF.

The CDR3 DNA reads TGTGCCAGCAGCTCCGGGAGCCAAGAGACCCAGTACTTC. It codes for CASSSGSQETQYF. The V gene is TRBV7-3, the J gene TRBJ2-5, with D maybe TRBD2 (6 bases). The V end lost 4 bases, the J end lost 1 base, and 7 bases lay between the germline ends. CDR3 length: 13 amino acids. The germline V gene has CDR1 SGHTA and CDR2 FQGTGA.

The chain combines TRBV6-1 with TRBJ2-1; D might be TRBD1 (6 bases). Trimming pared 1 base from V and 3 bases from J, leaving 16 bases between. This CDR3 comprises 17 residues. The germline CDR1 and CDR2 sequences are MNHNS and SASEGT. CDR3 DNA sequence: TGTGCCAGCAGTGAAGTCCAGGGGATGGGAATCTACAATGAGCAGTTCTTC. Residues: CASSEVQGMGIYNEQFF.

The chain combines TRBV5-4 with TRBJ1-2; TRBD1 aligns across 7 bases. Looked up from germline, CDR1 is SGHNT and CDR2 is YYREEE (reference sequence). This CDR3 is 13 amino acids long. J lost 6 bases, V lost 2 bases, and 4 bases had no gene match. The CDR3 DNA is TGTGCCAGCAGCTTAGGGGGCGGAGATGGCTACACCTTC. Translating gives CASSLGGGDGYTF.

The gene calls are TRBV12-5 and TRBJ2-5; 9 bases agree with TRBD2. Trimming took 1 base from V and 2 from J; bases not matched to a gene: 2. Germline V gives CDR1 LGHNT, CDR2 FRNRAP. This CDR3 has 15 amino acids. The CDR3 is CASGLGLAGQETQYF. CDR3 in DNA: TGTGCTAGTGGTTTGGGTCTAGCGGGACAAGAGACCCAGTACTTC.

V and J are TRBV9 and TRBJ2-2, with a possible D match to TRBD1 (7 bases). Trimming removed 3 bases at V and 0 bases at J, with 27 bases between. CDR1 is SGDLS and CDR2 is YYNGEE in the germline V gene. The CDR3 has 21 amino acids. CDR3 DNA: TGTGCCAGCAGCGCCCGGGGGCAGGGGGTCGTTACTAAAGCGAACACCGGGGAGCTGTTTTTT. Protein product: CASSARGQGVVTKANTGELFF. The variable domain in full, with the rest retrieved from reference TRBV9 and TRBJ2-2, is DSGVTQTPKHLITATGQRVTLRCSPRSGDLSVYWYQQSLDQGLQFLIQYYNGEERAKGNILERFSAQQFPDLHSELNLSSLELGDSALYFCASSARGQGVVTKANTGELFFGEGSRLTVL.

The chain carries TRBV6-4 and TRBJ1-2; no definite D call. The CDR3 sequence is 12 residues long. With 2 bases removed from V and 5 bases from J, the gap between germline ends came to 6 bases. Germline CDR1 reads MRHNA; CDR2 reads SNTAGT. The CDR3 nucleotides are TGTGCCAGCAGTGACGGCAGTTATGGCTACACCTTC. Translated: CASSDGSYGYTF.

The chain has TRBV7-2 and TRBJ2-7; TRBD2 is a possible D gene (6 bases). With 5 bases removed from V and 3 bases from J, the gap between germline ends came to 20 bases. The CDR3 sequence is 16 residues long. Per germline, CDR1 SGHTA and CDR2 FQGNSA. The CDR3 DNA is TGTGCCAGCAGCCCGGCGGGGAGTGTCGGTCTCTACGAGCAGTACTTC. It yields the protein CASSPAGSVGLYEQYF.

The V and J genes are TRBV2 and TRBJ1-6; maybe TRBD1 (5 bases). The V end lost 6 bases, the J end lost 2 bases, and 11 bases lay between the germline ends. The CDR3 is 15 residues long. Germline CDR1 reads SNHLY; CDR2 reads FYNNEI. The CDR3 DNA reads as TGTGCCAGCAGGGACGGGGGTACCTATAATTCACCCCTCCACTTT. Protein sequence: CASRDGGTYNSPLHF.

The rearrangement uses TRBV5-1 and TRBJ1-6; D uncertain. The CDR3 runs 15 residues. Germline V gene sequence: CDR1 SGHRS, CDR2 YFSETQ. V dropped 0 bases and J dropped 8 bases, with 12 bases sitting between them. In DNA form, the CDR3 reads TGCGCCAGCAGCTTGGAGTCACCTATCTATTCACCCCTCCACTTT. It translates to CASSLESPIYSPLHF.

The chain combines TRBV15 with TRBJ1-5; the match to TRBD1 covers 7 bases. The CDR3 is made up of 17 amino acids. With V trimmed by 0 bases and J by 7 bases, 12 bases remained unmatched. The germline V gene encodes CDR1 LNHNV and CDR2 YYDKDF (reference sequence). CDR3 amino acids: CATSREQAGQRFQPQHF. In DNA, the CDR3 is TGTGCCACCAGCAGAGAGCAGGCGGGACAGAGGTTCCAGCCCCAGCATTTT. Based on the CDR3 plus reference TRBV15 and TRBJ1-5, the full variable domain is DAMVIQNPRYQVTQFGKPVTLSCSQTLNHNVMYWYQQKSSQAPKLLFHYYDKDFNNEADTPDNFQSRRPNTSFCFLDIRSPGLGDTAMYLCATSREQAGQRFQPQHFGDGTRLSIL.

This chain uses TRBV30 with TRBJ1-6; TRBD1 is a possible D gene (5 bases). The length of the CDR3 is 13 residues. Germline CDR1 and CDR2: GTSNPN and SVGIG (reference sequence). V dropped 1 base and J dropped 6 bases, with 7 bases sitting between them. CDR3 nucleotide sequence: TGTGCCTGGAGTGGACAGCTTAATTCACCCCTCCACTTT. Amino acid sequence: CAWSGQLNSPLHF. Full variable domain (missing parts from reference TRBV30 and TRBJ1-6): SQTIHQWPATLVQPVGSPLSLECTVEGTSNPNLYWYRQAAGRGLQLLFYSVGIGQISSEVPQNLSASRPQDRQFILSSKKLLLSDSGFYLCAWSGQLNSPLHFGNGTRLTVT.

This chain connects TRBV5-6 to TRBJ2-3; 7 bases are shared with TRBD2. The CDR3 length is 14 residues. V lost 6 bases, J lost 4 bases, and 8 bases stayed unmatched. The germline CDR1 and CDR2 sequences are SGHDT and YYEEEE. The CDR3 protein is CASTIGGGPDTQYF. CDR3 in DNA: TGTGCCAGCACCATTGGGGGGGGTCCAGATACGCAGTATTTT. Together with reference TRBV5-6 and TRBJ2-3, the CDR3 gives the full variable domain: DAGVTQSPTHLIKTRGQQVTLRCSPKSGHDTVSWYQQALGQGPQFIFQYYEEEERQRGNFPDRFSGHQFPNYSSELNVNALLLGDSALYLCASTIGGGPDTQYFGPGTRLTVL.